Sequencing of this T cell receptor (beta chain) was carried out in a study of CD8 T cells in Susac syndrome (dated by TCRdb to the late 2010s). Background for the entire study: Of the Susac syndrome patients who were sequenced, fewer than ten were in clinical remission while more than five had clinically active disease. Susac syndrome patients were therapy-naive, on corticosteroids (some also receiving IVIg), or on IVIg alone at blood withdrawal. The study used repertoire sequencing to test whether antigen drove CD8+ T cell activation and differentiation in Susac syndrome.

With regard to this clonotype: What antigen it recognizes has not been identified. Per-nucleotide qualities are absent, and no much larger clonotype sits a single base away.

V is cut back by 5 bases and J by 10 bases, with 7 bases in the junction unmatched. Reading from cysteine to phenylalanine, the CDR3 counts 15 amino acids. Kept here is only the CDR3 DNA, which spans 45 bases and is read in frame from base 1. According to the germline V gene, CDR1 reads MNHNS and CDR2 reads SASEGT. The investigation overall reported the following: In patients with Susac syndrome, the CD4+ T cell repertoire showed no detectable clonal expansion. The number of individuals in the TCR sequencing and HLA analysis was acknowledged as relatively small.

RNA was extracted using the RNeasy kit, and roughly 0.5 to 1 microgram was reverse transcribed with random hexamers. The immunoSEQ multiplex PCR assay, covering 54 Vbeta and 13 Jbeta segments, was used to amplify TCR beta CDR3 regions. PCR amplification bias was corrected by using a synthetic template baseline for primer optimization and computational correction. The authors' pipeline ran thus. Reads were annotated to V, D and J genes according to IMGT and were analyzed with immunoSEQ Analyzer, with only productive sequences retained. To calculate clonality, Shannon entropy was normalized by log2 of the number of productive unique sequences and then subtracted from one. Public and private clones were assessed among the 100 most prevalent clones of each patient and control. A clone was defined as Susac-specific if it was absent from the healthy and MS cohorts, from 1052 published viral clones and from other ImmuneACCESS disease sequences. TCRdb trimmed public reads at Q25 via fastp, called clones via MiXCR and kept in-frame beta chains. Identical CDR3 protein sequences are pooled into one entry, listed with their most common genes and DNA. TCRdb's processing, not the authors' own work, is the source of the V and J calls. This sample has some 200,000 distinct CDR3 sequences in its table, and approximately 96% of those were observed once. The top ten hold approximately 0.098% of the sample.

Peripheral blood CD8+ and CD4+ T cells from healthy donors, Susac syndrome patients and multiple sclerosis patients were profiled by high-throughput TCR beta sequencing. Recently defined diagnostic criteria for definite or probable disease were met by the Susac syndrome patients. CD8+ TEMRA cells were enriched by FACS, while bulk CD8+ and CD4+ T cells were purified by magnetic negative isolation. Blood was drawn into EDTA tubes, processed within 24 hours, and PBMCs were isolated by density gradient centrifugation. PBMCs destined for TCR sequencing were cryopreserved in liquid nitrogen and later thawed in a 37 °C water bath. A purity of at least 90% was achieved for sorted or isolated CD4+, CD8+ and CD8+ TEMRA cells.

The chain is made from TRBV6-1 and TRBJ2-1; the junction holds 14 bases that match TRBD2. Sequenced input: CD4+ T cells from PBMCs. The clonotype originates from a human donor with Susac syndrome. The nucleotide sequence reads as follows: TGTGCCAGCAGTCGCGGACTAGCGGGGGGAAACGAGCAGTTCTTC. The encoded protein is CASSRGLAGGNEQFF.